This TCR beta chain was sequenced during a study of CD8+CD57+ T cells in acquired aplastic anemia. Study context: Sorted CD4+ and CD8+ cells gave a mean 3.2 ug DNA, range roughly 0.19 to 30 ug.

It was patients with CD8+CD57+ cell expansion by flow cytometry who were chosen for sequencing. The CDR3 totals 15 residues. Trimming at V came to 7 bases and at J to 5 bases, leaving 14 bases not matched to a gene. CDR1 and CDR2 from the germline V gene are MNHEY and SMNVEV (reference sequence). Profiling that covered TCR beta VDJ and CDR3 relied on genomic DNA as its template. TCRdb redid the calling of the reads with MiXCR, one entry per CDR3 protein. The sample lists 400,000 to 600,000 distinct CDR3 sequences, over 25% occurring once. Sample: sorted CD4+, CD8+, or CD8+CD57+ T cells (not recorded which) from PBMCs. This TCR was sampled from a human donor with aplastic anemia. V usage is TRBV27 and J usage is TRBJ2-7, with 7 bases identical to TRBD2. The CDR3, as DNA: TGTGCCAGCACCAAACCGGGGGGTGCAGGCCACGAGCAGTACTTC. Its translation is CASTKPGGAGHEQYF.